This paragraph covers one TCR beta chain sequence. As yet, its antigen is unknown. Prepared TCR beta cDNA libraries contained unique molecular identifiers. Researchers reported roughly 0.5 million cDNA molecules coming from around 1 to 9.1 million T cells. TCRdb ran MiXCR on the PCR reads and lists one entry per CDR3 protein. The sample lists about 770,000 distinct CDR3 sequences, 40% to 55% occurring once. This specimen comes from a study of post-analysis software for immune sequencing data. V lost 3 bases and J lost 4, with 17 bases in between. CDR1 is MNHEY and CDR2 is SMNVEV in the germline V gene (reference sequence). CDR3 length equals 16 residues. Findings and limits, study-wide: Samples from a shared batch, those prepared together, strongly co-clustered by F measure. Normalized Chao1 diversity in multiple sclerosis patients fell significantly below that of controls. Controls had lower frequencies than patients of about 5 TRBV segments, which included TRBV5-6, TRBV5-1 and TRBV20-1.

Sequenced sample: blood. The V and J genes are TRBV27 and TRBJ2-3, with a possible D match to TRBD2 (7 bases). This sequence was found in a girl aged 10 to 17 with multiple sclerosis. The CDR3 DNA sequence: TGTGCCAGCAGTTTTCCCCCCGGGGGGCAGGCAGATACGCAGTATTTT. Protein sequence: CASSFPPGGQADTQYF.